These 5 T cell receptor beta chains were sequenced from one sample in a study of T-cell memory formation after mild COVID-19. Using its own MiXCR run on the 5' RACE reads, TCRdb lists one record per CDR3 protein. The data contain 550,000 to 700,000 distinct CDR3 sequences, about a sixth of them seen just once; the ten biggest clones take up about 12%. Material for sequencing was PBMCs or a T cell subset sorted from them (not recorded which). The receptors stem from an adult woman who had mild COVID-19 (a few samples of this study predate the infection). Cell type and time point are not known.

This clonotype has more than one count but fewer than ten. V gene TRBV3-1 combines with J gene TRBJ2-1, with 9 bases matching TRBD2. Per the germline V gene, CDR1 is LGHDT and CDR2 is YNNKEL (reference sequence). This CDR3 is built from 18 residues. J gave up 7 bases and V 1 base, and 14 bases lay outside the gene matches. The CDR3 nucleotides read TGTGCCAGCAGCCAAGTTCGACTAGCGGTCATCCAGGGAAATGAGCAGTTCTTC. This encodes CASSQVRLAVIQGNEQFF.

The genes are TRBV24-1 and TRBJ2-1, with a possible D match to TRBD1 (6 bases). The V end lost 9 bases, the J end lost 5 bases, and 16 bases lay between the germline ends. The CDR3 totals 14 residues. Germline V gene lookup returns CDR1 KGHDR and CDR2 SFDVKD. The CDR3, as DNA: TGTGCCACCGGAGAAGCGACAGGTCACAATGAGCAGTTCTTC. It is translated as CATGEATGHNEQFF.

The chain carries TRBV12-3 or TRBV12-4 and TRBJ1-5, with 7 bases fitting TRBD1. The CDR3 runs to 14 residues. Trimming took 8 bases from V and 7 from J; bases not matched to a gene: 11. DNA for the CDR3: TGTGCCAGCTCGACAGGGCAAAAACTCCAGCCCCAGCATTTT. Amino acid sequence: CASSTGQKLQPQHF.

V usage is TRBV6-2 or TRBV6-3 and J usage is TRBJ2-1; TRBD1 is a possible D gene (6 bases). The CDR3 is made up of 13 amino acids. CDR1 is MNHEY and CDR2 is SVGEGT in the germline V gene. V lost 3 bases and J 8 bases, leaving 11 bases between the germline ends. The CDR3 DNA is TGTGCCAGCAGTTATCAGGGGCAGGATGAGCAGTTCTTC. Encoded protein: CASSYQGQDEQFF.

This clonotype was recorded a few times. The chain joins TRBV27 to TRBJ2-1; 11 positions match TRBD1. This CDR3 has 17 amino acids. Germline lookup yields CDR1 MNHEY and CDR2 SMNVEV (reference sequence). V trimming: 4 bases; J trimming: 15 bases; junction bases outside the gene matches: 20. The CDR3 is CASSSPMGTGGSTKTFF. The CDR3 nucleotides read TGTGCCAGCAGTTCCCCCATGGGGACAGGGGGTTCGACGAAAACGTTCTTC.